This is a list of T cell receptor beta chains from one sample in a study of T cell repertoires in cytomegalovirus infection. TCRdb redid the calling of the reads with MiXCR, one entry per CDR3 protein. This table has 400,000 or so distinct CDR3 sequences, approximately 32% appearing once. Sequenced input: PBMCs. These receptors were collected from a human donor in good health (CMV status not recorded). Some clones in this sample may be carry-over from other donors' samples. Both conserved end residues are part of each CDR3. A D gene is named only where the DNA matches it firmly. The size field is filled for only some rows; it gives once, few, many or a size class.

TRBV28,.,.,TRBJ1-1,TGTGCCAGCAGTTCGGGGGGGCCGGGCACTGAAGCTTTCTTT,CASSSGGPGTEAFF
TRBV4-1,once,.,TRBJ2-7,TGCGCCAGCAGCCAAGGGCCGGGGCGAACGGACGAGCAGTACTTC,CASSQGPGRTDEQYF
TRBV6-5,.,.,TRBJ1-1,TGTGCCAGCAGTTACTCGACAGGCATTACCTCCTTGAACACTGAAGCTTTCTTT,CASSYSTGITSLNTEAFF
TRBV6-2/TRBV6-3,.,.,TRBJ1-1,TGTGCCAGTAAGGTCTCAAAGAACACTGAAGATTTCTTT,CASKVSKNTEDFF
TRBV7-2,many,.,TRBJ1-3,TGTGCCAGCAGTCAGGGACAAGTAGGAAACACCATATATTTT,CASSQGQVGNTIYF
TRBV7-9,.,TRBD1,TRBJ2-1,TGTGCCAGCAGCTTAGATCGCCCCGACAGGGGAGTTTCCAATGAGCAGTTCTTC,CASSLDRPDRGVSNEQFF
TRBV29-1,.,.,TRBJ2-1,TGCAGCGTTAGGGCTTCCTACAATGAGCAGTTCTTC,CSVRASYNEQFF
TRBV7-8,.,.,TRBJ2-1,TGTGCAAGCATCCTAGGTCCTACTAATGATCAGTTCTTC,CASILGPTNDQFF
TRBV7-2,many,TRBD1,TRBJ1-2,TGTGCCAGCAGCCTAACAGGGGCGCAGGACTATGGCTACACCTTC,CASSLTGAQDYGYTF
TRBV6-5,many,.,TRBJ2-5,TGTGCCAGCAGTTACTCGGGGGGAGAGACCCAGTACTTC,CASSYSGGETQYF
TRBV27,.,.,TRBJ1-3,TGTGCCAGCAGCAACCTGGGGTCCTCTGGAAACACCATATATTTT,CASSNLGSSGNTIYF
TRBV24-1,few,.,TRBJ1-2,TGTGCCACCAGTGACACGAAGGGGGACTATGGCTACACCTTC,CATSDTKGDYGYTF
TRBV7-9,few,TRBD1,TRBJ2-7,TGTGCCAGCAGCGGACGCCGGGACAGGCCCTACGAGCAGTACTTC,CASSGRRDRPYEQYF
TRBV7-4,.,.,TRBJ2-7,TGTGCCAGCAGCCACGAAGGGAGGACCTTCTACGAGCAGTACTTC,CASSHEGRTFYEQYF
TRBV9,.,.,TRBJ2-3,TGTGCCAGCAGCGTAGATTGGTCTAGCACAGATACGCAGTATTTT,CASSVDWSSTDTQYF
TRBV6-2/TRBV6-3,few,.,TRBJ2-7,TGTGCCAGCAGTTGGCGGGGACAGACCTACGAGCAGTACTTC,CASSWRGQTYEQYF
TRBV7-9,few,.,TRBJ1-2,TGTGCCAGCAGCTTAGAGACGTTTGGGGGCTACACCTTC,CASSLETFGGYTF
TRBV19,many,.,TRBJ2-5,TGTGCCAGTAGTATAGGGACAGTGATCCAAGAGACCCAGTACTTC,CASSIGTVIQETQYF
TRBV7-9,few,TRBD1,TRBJ2-3,TGTGCCAGCAGCTTAGGACCGGGACAGTACGATACGCAGTATTTT,CASSLGPGQYDTQYF
TRBV6-5,few,TRBD1,TRBJ1-2,TGTGCCAGCAGTAGCGGGACAGGGGGCGTGTATGGCTACACCTTC,CASSSGTGGVYGYTF
TRBV24-1,.,.,TRBJ2-1,TGTGCCACCAGTGATGCCCTCGGGACAACAAAGCAGTTCTTC,CATSDALGTTKQFF
TRBV6-1,many,.,TRBJ2-1,TGTGCCAGCAGTCGCAGGGGGGGCAATGAGCAGTTCTTC,CASSRRGGNEQFF
TRBV18,.,.,TRBJ2-3,TGTGCCAGCTCACAAGACGGGGGCTTGACAGATACGCAGTATTTT,CASSQDGGLTDTQYF